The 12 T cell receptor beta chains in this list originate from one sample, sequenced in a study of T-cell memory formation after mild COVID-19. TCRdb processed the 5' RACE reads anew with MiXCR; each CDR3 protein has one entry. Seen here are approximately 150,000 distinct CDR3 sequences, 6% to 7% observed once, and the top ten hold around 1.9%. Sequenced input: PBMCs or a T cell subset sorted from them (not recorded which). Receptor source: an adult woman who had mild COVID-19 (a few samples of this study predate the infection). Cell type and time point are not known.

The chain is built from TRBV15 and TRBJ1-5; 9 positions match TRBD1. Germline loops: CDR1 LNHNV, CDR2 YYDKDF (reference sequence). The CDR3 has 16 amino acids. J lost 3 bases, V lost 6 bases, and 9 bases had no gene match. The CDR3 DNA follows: TGTGCCACCAGTGCCCCCGGACAGGGGAACAATCAGCCCCAGCATTTT. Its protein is CATSAPGQGNNQPQHF.

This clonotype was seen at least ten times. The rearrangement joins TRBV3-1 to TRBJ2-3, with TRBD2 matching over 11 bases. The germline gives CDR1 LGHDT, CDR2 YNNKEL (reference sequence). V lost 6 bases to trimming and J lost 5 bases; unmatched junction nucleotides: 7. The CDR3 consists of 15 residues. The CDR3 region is CASRYSGGAQDTQYF. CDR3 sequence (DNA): TGTGCCAGCAGATATAGCGGGGGGGCGCAAGATACGCAGTATTTT.

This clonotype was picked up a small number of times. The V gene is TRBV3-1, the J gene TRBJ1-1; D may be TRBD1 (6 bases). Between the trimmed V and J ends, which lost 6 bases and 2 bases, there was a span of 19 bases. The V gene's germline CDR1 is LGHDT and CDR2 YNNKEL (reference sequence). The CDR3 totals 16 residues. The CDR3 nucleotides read TGTGCCAGCAGTCAAACAGGGTGGACACTTAACACTGAAGCTTTCTTT. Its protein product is CASSQTGWTLNTEAFF.

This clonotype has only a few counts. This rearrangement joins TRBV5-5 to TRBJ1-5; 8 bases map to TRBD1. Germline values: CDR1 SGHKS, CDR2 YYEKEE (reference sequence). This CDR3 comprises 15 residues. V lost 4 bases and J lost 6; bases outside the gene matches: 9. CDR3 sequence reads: CASSPDPGGAQPQHF. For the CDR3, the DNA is TGTGCCAGCAGCCCGGACCCAGGGGGCGCTCAGCCCCAGCATTTT.

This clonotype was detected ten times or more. The CDR3 DNA reads as TGTGCCAGCAGCCAGAGACAGGGCAATACCTACGAGCAGTACTTC. Encoded protein: CASSQRQGNTYEQYF. The gene calls are TRBV5-5 and TRBJ2-7; 7 bases match TRBD1. The germline V gene has CDR1 SGHKS and CDR2 YYEKEE (reference sequence). The junction had 9 bases not matched to a gene; V was cut back by 4 bases and J by 2 bases. The CDR3 has 15 residues. The whole variable domain, filled in from reference TRBV5-5 and TRBJ2-7, reads DAGVTQSPTHLIKTRGQQVTLRCSPISGHKSVSWYQQVLGQGPQFIFQYYEKEERGRGNFPDRFSARQFPNYSSELNVNALLLGDSALYLCASSQRQGNTYEQYFGPGTRLTVT.

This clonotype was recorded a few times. CDR3 nucleotides: TGTGCCAGCAGATCCCGTACTGGAAACACCATATATTTT. The encoded protein is CASRSRTGNTIYF. V gene TRBV12-3 or TRBV12-4 combines with J gene TRBJ1-3; D is ambiguous. Deletions cut 6 bases from V and 2 bases from J, with 8 bases between. This CDR3 has 13 amino acids.

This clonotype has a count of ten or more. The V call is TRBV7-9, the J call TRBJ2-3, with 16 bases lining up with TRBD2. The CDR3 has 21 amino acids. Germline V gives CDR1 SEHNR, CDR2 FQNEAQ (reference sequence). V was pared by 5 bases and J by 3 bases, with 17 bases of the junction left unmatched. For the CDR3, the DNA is TGTGCCAGCAGCCCCGCTTGGCTTACCGGGACTAGCGGGAGGGCAACAGATACGCAGTATTTT. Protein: CASSPAWLTGTSGRATDTQYF.

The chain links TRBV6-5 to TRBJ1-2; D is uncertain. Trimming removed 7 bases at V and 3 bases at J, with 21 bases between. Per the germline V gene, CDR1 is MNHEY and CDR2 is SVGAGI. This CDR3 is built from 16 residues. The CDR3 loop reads CASKNPRAGGHYGYTF. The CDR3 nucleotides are TGTGCCAGCAAGAACCCGAGGGCAGGCGGGCACTATGGCTACACCTTC.

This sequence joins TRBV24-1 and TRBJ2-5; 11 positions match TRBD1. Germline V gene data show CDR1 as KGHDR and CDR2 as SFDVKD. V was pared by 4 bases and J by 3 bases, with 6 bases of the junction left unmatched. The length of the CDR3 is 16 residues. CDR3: CATSDPPGQGEETQYF. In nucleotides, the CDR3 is TGTGCCACCAGTGACCCGCCGGGACAGGGGGAAGAGACCCAGTACTTC.

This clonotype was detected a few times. The CDR3 reads CASSFVFGGSADTQYF. CDR3 DNA sequence: TGTGCCAGCAGCTTCGTGTTCGGCGGGAGCGCAGATACGCAGTATTTT. This chain uses TRBV7-2 with TRBJ2-3; TRBD2 matches 7 bases. J was trimmed by 4 bases and V by 3 bases; bases with no gene match: 10. There are 16 residues in the CDR3. Germline lookup yields CDR1 SGHTA and CDR2 FQGNSA.

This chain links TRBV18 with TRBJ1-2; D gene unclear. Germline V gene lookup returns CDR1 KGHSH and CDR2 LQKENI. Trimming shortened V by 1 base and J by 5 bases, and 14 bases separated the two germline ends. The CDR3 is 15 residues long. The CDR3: CASSPRSDPLYGYTF. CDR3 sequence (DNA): TGTGCCAGCTCACCACGGTCGGACCCTTTGTATGGCTACACCTTC.

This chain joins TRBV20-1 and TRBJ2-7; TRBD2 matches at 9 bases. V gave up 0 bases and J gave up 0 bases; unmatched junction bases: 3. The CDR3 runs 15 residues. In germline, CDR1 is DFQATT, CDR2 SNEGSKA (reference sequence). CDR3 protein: CSARDPSGTSYEQYF. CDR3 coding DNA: TGCAGTGCTAGAGACCCTAGCGGGACCTCCTACGAGCAGTACTTC.